Listed below are T cell receptor beta chains from one sample, sequenced in a study of T cells in narcolepsy. Method: immunoSEQ multiplex PCR; TCRdb's copy keeps in-frame clones and lacks some. Of some 30,000 clones in the sample, around 87% are singletons; the top ten hold around 0.89%. Sequencing was performed on memory (CD45RA-) CD4+ T cells from blood. These receptors were obtained from a human donor in good health. CDR3s include the opening cysteine and the closing phenylalanine or tryptophan. Each record gives: D gene, clone size, J gene, V gene, CDR3 length, CDR3 DNA, CDR3 protein. A D gene is named only where the DNA matches it firmly. The size of a clone is reported for some rows only, either as once, few or many, or as a class for expanded clones.

.,.,TRBJ2-1,TRBV2,13,TGTGCCAGCACCCTGAACTTATACAATGAGCAGTTCTTC,CASTLNLYNEQFF
.,.,TRBJ1-1,TRBV29-1,15,TGCAGCGTTGGGGGGGCGGCAGGTTTGGGGTTTGAAGCTTTCTTT,CSVGGAAGLGFEAFF
TRBD2,.,TRBJ2-2,TRBV11-3,14,TGTGCCAGCAGCCCGCGGGGGGGCATCGGGGAGCTGTTTTTT,CASSPRGGIGELFF
.,.,TRBJ1-2,TRBV30,11,TGTGCAGGACACCATAACTATGGCTACACCTTC,CAGHHNYGYTF
TRBD1,.,TRBJ2-1,TRBV5-6,14,TGTGCCAGCAGTCCCCCGCGACCGGGACAGGGACTGTTCTTC,CASSPPRPGQGLFF
.,.,TRBJ1-1,TRBV7-9,13,TGTGCCAGCAGCCGTACTGAGGGGACTGAAGCTTTCTTT,CASSRTEGTEAFF
.,.,TRBJ1-3,TRBV9,14,TGTGCCAGCACGTTGGGGGGAACTGGAAACACCATATATTTT,CASTLGGTGNTIYF
.,once,TRBJ1-1,TRBV18,14,TGTGCCAGCTCACCACTGCAGGGAGTCACTGAAGCTTTCTTT,CASSPLQGVTEAFF
TRBD2,once,TRBJ2-2,TRBV6-5,15,TGTGCCAACAATCTCAGCGGGAGAGGCACCGGGGAGCTGTTTTTT,CANNLSGRGTGELFF
.,.,TRBJ1-3,TRBV7-8,16,TGTGCCAGCAGCTTAGGCGTGCAGAGCTCTGGAAACACCATATATTTT,CASSLGVQSSGNTIYF
.,.,TRBJ1-1,TRBV2,13,TGTGCCAGCAAAACAGCGATGAACACTGAAGCTTTCTTT,CASKTAMNTEAFF
.,.,TRBJ1-6,TRBV11-2,14,TGTGCCAGCAGCGTGGGGAGCCACAATTCACCCCTCCACTTT,CASSVGSHNSPLHF
TRBD1,.,TRBJ1-1,TRBV25-1,12,TGTGCCAGCTCACCTCCGGGACAGAAAGCTTTCTTT,CASSPPGQKAFF
.,.,TRBJ1-1,TRBV30,14,TGTGCCTGGAGTGTAGTGGGGGGGGACACTGAAGCTTTCTTT,CAWSVVGGDTEAFF
.,.,TRBJ2-7,TRBV28,21,TGTGCCAGCAGTTTTTTTCTTCGACCAGAAGGTAGCGGTCGGTCAACCTACGAGCAGTACTTC,CASSFFLRPEGSGRSTYEQYF
.,few,TRBJ1-3,TRBV4-3,14,TGCGCCAGCAGCCAAGAGACCTCTGGAAACACCATATATTTT,CASSQETSGNTIYF
.,.,TRBJ2-3,TRBV29-1,14,TGCAGCGTCACTAGCCTCTCGAGGGCAGATACGCAGTATTTT,CSVTSLSRADTQYF
.,.,TRBJ2-5,TRBV6-6,15,TGTGCCAGCAGGCCCCCGGGGTGGGGTGCGGAGACCCAGTACTTC,CASRPPGWGAETQYF
TRBD2,.,TRBJ2-7,TRBV7-8,17,TGTGCCAGCAGCTTAGCGACTCATACTAGCGGGATCTACGAGCAGTACTTC,CASSLATHTSGIYEQYF
TRBD2,once,TRBJ2-1,TRBV13,16,TGTGCCAGCAGCCCCATGGGGGGGTCCTCCTACAATGAGCAGTTCTTC,CASSPMGGSSYNEQFF
.,.,TRBJ1-3,TRBV7-6,15,TGTGCCAGCACCAAAACTGATCTCTCTGGAAACACCATATATTTT,CASTKTDLSGNTIYF
.,.,TRBJ2-1,TRBV5-8,11,TGTGCCAGCAGCTTTTTCCATGAGCAGTTCTTC,CASSFFHEQFF
.,.,TRBJ1-2,TRBV10-3,14,TGTGCCATCAGTGGGGGGACTATTAACTATGGCTACACCTTC,CAISGGTINYGYTF
.,.,TRBJ2-4,TRBV2,18,TGTGCCAGCAGTGAAGAATCGGTCGGGCCACTAGCCAAAAACATTCAGTACTTC,CASSEESVGPLAKNIQYF
.,.,TRBJ1-1,TRBV11-3,13,TGTGCCAGCAGCTTAGCCGGAACCACTGAAGCTTTCTTT,CASSLAGTTEAFF
.,.,TRBJ1-5,TRBV5-6,15,TGTGCCAGCAGCTCCCTGAGGGAGAACAATCAGCCCCAGCATTTT,CASSSLRENNQPQHF
TRBD1,few,TRBJ2-7,TRBV7-8,16,TGTGCCAGCAGCCGTAAGGGGACAGGGGATTCCTACGAGCAGTACTTC,CASSRKGTGDSYEQYF
TRBD1,.,TRBJ2-1,TRBV28,16,TGTGCCAGCAGTCGTGGGACAGGGATTCTCTACAATGAGCAGTTCTTC,CASSRGTGILYNEQFF
TRBD2,.,TRBJ2-3,TRBV5-1,18,TGCGCCAGCAGCGCGCTGGGACTAGCGGGGTTTAGCACAGATACGCAGTATTTT,CASSALGLAGFSTDTQYF
.,.,TRBJ2-1,TRBV5-4,13,TGTGCCAGCAGCAACAAGGGTTACAATGAGCAGTTCTTC,CASSNKGYNEQFF
.,.,TRBJ1-1,TRBV11-2,15,TGTGCCAGCAGCTTAGAACCAGTACTGAACACTGAAGCTTTCTTT,CASSLEPVLNTEAFF
.,.,TRBJ1-1,TRBV20-1,11,TGCAGTGCTGAACAGACCGTTGAAGCTTTCTTT,CSAEQTVEAFF
.,.,TRBJ2-5,TRBV7-2,16,TGTGCCAGCAGCTTAATGAGTGGAGGAGCCCAAGAGACCCAGTACTTC,CASSLMSGGAQETQYF
.,.,TRBJ1-1,TRBV7-8,13,TGTGCCAGCAGCTTAGTCCAGGGGAGTAGAGCTTTCTTT,CASSLVQGSRAFF
TRBD1,.,TRBJ1-5,TRBV7-8,18,TGTGCCAGCAGCTTAGTGGGACAGGGGTCTCGTAGCAATCAGCCCCAGCATTTT,CASSLVGQGSRSNQPQHF
TRBD2,.,TRBJ2-5,TRBV19,14,TGTGCCTCGCGTGGGCTAGCGGGGGAAGAGACCCAGTACTTC,CASRGLAGEETQYF
TRBD1,once,TRBJ1-2,TRBV19,15,TGTGCCAGTAGTATAGTCGGGACAGGGCCATATGGCTACACCTTC,CASSIVGTGPYGYTF
.,.,TRBJ2-7,TRBV20-1,11,TGCAGTGCCTCACTAGTCTACGAGCAGTACTTC,CSASLVYEQYF
.,.,TRBJ1-2,TRBV6-5,13,TGTGCCAGCAGTTACTCGACCGGCTATGGCTACACCTTC,CASSYSTGYGYTF
TRBD1,.,TRBJ2-2,TRBV11-2,16,TGTGCCAGCAGCTTTGGACAGGGTTACGACACCGGGGAGCTGTTTTTT,CASSFGQGYDTGELFF
.,once,TRBJ2-7,TRBV10-3,15,TGTGCCATCAGTCCATACACCTCCGGGTTGTACGAGCAGTACTTC,CAISPYTSGLYEQYF
TRBD1,.,TRBJ2-1,TRBV6-5,15,TGTGCCAGCAGGCGAGGACAGGTCTCCTACAATGAGCAGTTCTTC,CASRRGQVSYNEQFF
.,.,TRBJ2-3,TRBV2,15,TGTGCCAGCAGTGAAGGGCGGGGTTCCACAGATACGCAGTATTTT,CASSEGRGSTDTQYF
TRBD1,.,TRBJ1-3,TRBV7-9,16,TGTGCCAGCAGCTTAGAAGGGACAGTCACTGGAAACACCATATATTTT,CASSLEGTVTGNTIYF
TRBD1,.,TRBJ2-2,TRBV10-2,19,TGCGCCAGCAGGCGGGACAGGTCAGAGCAGGGCGCGAACACCGGGGAGCTGTTTTTT,CASRRDRSEQGANTGELFF
.,.,TRBJ1-2,TRBV7-3,13,TGTGCCAGCAGCTTAGGGGAGGGAAGAAGCTACACCTTC,CASSLGEGRSYTF
.,.,TRBJ1-1,TRBV7-3,14,TGTGCCAGCAGCTTAATGGGCAGGAACACTGAAGCTTTCTTT,CASSLMGRNTEAFF
TRBD1,.,TRBJ2-5,TRBV10-3,14,TGTGCCATCAGCCAGGGGGCGCGTGGAGAGACCCAGTACTTC,CAISQGARGETQYF
TRBD2,.,TRBJ2-7,TRBV2,14,TGTGCCAGCAGTGTGCCTAGCGGCTCCTACGAGCAGTACTTC,CASSVPSGSYEQYF
TRBD2,.,TRBJ2-1,TRBV18,16,TGTGCCAGCTCGCCCCTAGCGGGGAGTACCTACAATGAGCAGTTCTTC,CASSPLAGSTYNEQFF
TRBD1,.,TRBJ1-2,TRBV18,16,TGTGCCAGCTCGCCTAAACAGGGGATGGAACACTATGGCTACACCTTC,CASSPKQGMEHYGYTF
.,.,TRBJ2-7,TRBV2,14,TGTGCCAGCAGCCTGATTGGGGCTCTTCACGAGCAGTACTTC,CASSLIGALHEQYF
TRBD1,once,TRBJ2-7,TRBV14,17,TGTGCCAGCAGCCAAGACCATGTGCAGGGGGCCCTTTACGAGCAGTACTTC,CASSQDHVQGALYEQYF
.,.,TRBJ2-5,TRBV5-1,14,TGCGCCAGCAGCTTGGCACTTAATCAAGAGACCCAGTACTTC,CASSLALNQETQYF
.,.,TRBJ1-5,TRBV4-3,15,TGCGCCAGCAGCCAAAGATTCAGTAGCAATCAGCCCCAGCATTTT,CASSQRFSSNQPQHF